These 32 T cell receptor beta chains were all obtained from the same sample, sequenced in a study of T cells after yellow fever vaccination. TCRdb processed the 5' RACE reads anew with MiXCR; each CDR3 protein has one entry. This repertoire shows 99,000 or so distinct CDR3 sequences, 4.5% to 6% found once; its top ten account for roughly 41%. The source was CD8+ T cells sorted from PBMCs, collected 10 days after the yellow fever booster vaccination. These receptors all come from a young man who received the YFV17D yellow fever vaccine.

J is TRBJ2-5 and V is TRBV4-1, with 8 bases fitting TRBD1. This CDR3 is built from 15 residues. The germline V gene has CDR1 MGHRA and CDR2 YSYEKL. Trimming at V came to 4 bases and at J to 1 base, leaving 5 bases not matched to a gene. Written as DNA, the CDR3 is TGCGCCAGCAGCCCGACAGGGGTACCCCAAGAGACCCAGTACTTC. This translates into CASSPTGVPQETQYF.

This clonotype appeared many times. V and J are TRBV7-9 and TRBJ1-1; D uncertain. The CDR3 contains 14 residues. CDR1 SEHNR and CDR2 FQNEAQ come from the germline V gene (reference sequence). Trimming stripped 5 bases from V and 2 bases from J, with 12 bases between. CDR3 in amino acids: CASSPPGVNTEAFF. The CDR3 bases are TGTGCCAGCAGCCCCCCCGGGGTTAACACTGAAGCTTTCTTT.

The V call is TRBV7-3, the J call TRBJ2-3; D not certain. V was cut by 2 bases and J by 0 bases, with 9 bases left in between. CDR1 is SGHTA and CDR2 is FQGTGA in the germline V gene. The CDR3 has 15 amino acids. In nucleotides, the CDR3 is TGTGCCAGCAGCTTAGGGTTTACTAGCACAGATACGCAGTATTTT. It codes for CASSLGFTSTDTQYF. The variable domain in full, with the rest retrieved from reference TRBV7-3 and TRBJ2-3, is GAGVSQTPSNKVTEKGKYVELRCDPISGHTALYWYRQSLGQGPEFLIYFQGTGAADDSGLPNDRFFAVRPEGSVSTLKIQRTERGDSAVYLCASSLGFTSTDTQYFGPGTRLTVL.

V and J are TRBV7-8 and TRBJ2-7, with D perhaps given as TRBD1 or TRBD2 (5 bases each). V was clipped by 0 bases and J by 4 bases, with 13 bases between them. The length of the CDR3 is 15 residues. The germline V gene encodes CDR1 SGHVS and CDR2 FQNEAQ. The CDR3 protein is CASSLALRGGYEQYF. CDR3 sequence (DNA): TGTGCCAGCAGCTTAGCGCTCCGGGGCGGATACGAGCAGTACTTC.

The chain links TRBV7-9 to TRBJ2-4; 7 bases agree with TRBD2. CDR3 length equals 16 residues. Losses at the gene ends were 7 bases for V and 0 bases for J; bases not matched to a gene: 9. Germline-derived CDR1 and CDR2 are SEHNR and FQNEAQ (reference sequence). The CDR3 sequence: CASTNNGGIAKNIQYF. CDR3 nucleotides: TGTGCCAGCACCAATAACGGGGGGATAGCCAAAAACATTCAGTACTTC.

This chain links TRBV28 with TRBJ2-1; a weak D match, TRBD2 (6 bases). CDR1 is MDHEN, CDR2 SYDVKM, per germline. The germline V and J ends were trimmed by 6 bases and 15 bases, with 18 bases remaining between them. The CDR3 loop spans 12 amino acids. For the CDR3, the DNA is TGTGCCAGCAGGCCTCTCCGGGACTCGCCGTTCTTC. This codes for CASRPLRDSPFF.

This clonotype appeared a few times. The gene calls are TRBV12-3 or TRBV12-4 and TRBJ1-1; 8 nucleotides line up with TRBD1. The J segment lost 4 bases and the V segment lost 5 bases, leaving 3 bases of the junction unmatched. This CDR3 has 13 residues. The CDR3 region is CASSPGQGTEAFF. CDR3 DNA: TGTGCCAGCAGTCCCGGACAGGGCACTGAAGCTTTCTTT.

This chain joins TRBV9 and TRBJ2-1; TRBD1 matches 8 bases. The CDR3 runs 14 residues. CDR1 and CDR2 from the germline V gene are SGDLS and YYNGEE. J gave up 8 bases and V 3 bases, and 7 bases lay outside the gene matches. The CDR3 is CASSEETGGDEQFF. The CDR3 nucleotides read TGTGCCAGCAGCGAAGAAACAGGGGGAGATGAGCAGTTCTTC.

The J gene is TRBJ2-2, the V gene TRBV7-6, with D possibly being TRBD2 (5 bases). The CDR3 extends over 15 amino acids. Trimming pared 3 bases from V and 3 bases from J, leaving 11 bases between. CDR1 SGHVS and CDR2 FNYEAQ come from the germline V gene. CDR3 in DNA: TGTGCCAGCAGCTTCGGAACTAGTGACACCGGGGAGCTGTTTTTT. This encodes CASSFGTSDTGELFF.

This clonotype has a count of ten or more. The chain couples TRBV7-2 to TRBJ2-7; D is undetermined. V shed 4 bases and J shed 1 base, with 5 bases lying between them. Germline V gene sequence: CDR1 SGHTA, CDR2 FQGNSA. The CDR3 contains 12 residues. The chain's CDR3 is CASSSHSYEQYF. The DNA of the CDR3 is TGTGCCAGCAGCTCGCATTCCTACGAGCAGTACTTC.

The chain has TRBV7-9 and TRBJ2-6; possible D gene TRBD1, 6 bases. V lost 1 base, J lost 6 bases, and 22 bases lay in between. From germline, CDR1 is SEHNR and CDR2 FQNEAQ (reference sequence). This CDR3 region has 19 residues. As DNA, the CDR3 is TGTGCCAGCAGCTTAGGTTTCGGGCAGGGGTCCTTTGAGGCCAACGTCCTGACTTTC. Translated, it gives CASSLGFGQGSFEANVLTF.

This clonotype was seen only a few times. The chain carries TRBV27 and TRBJ1-2; 10 bases map to TRBD1. This CDR3 is 17 amino acids long. Germline V gives CDR1 MNHEY, CDR2 SMNVEV (reference sequence). The ends lost 6 bases at V and 6 bases at J; junction bases unmatched: 16. The CDR3 DNA reads as TGTGCCAGCAGCCAAATGCCTCCGGGACAGGGGAACGATGGCTACACCTTC. It codes for CASSQMPPGQGNDGYTF.

The chain employs TRBV18 and TRBJ2-5; D is possibly TRBD1 or TRBD2 (5 bases each). CDR3 length equals 15 residues. V lost 0 bases and J lost 7, with 15 bases in between. Looked up from germline, CDR1 is KGHSH and CDR2 is LQKENI. CDR3 DNA sequence: TGTGCCAGCTCACCACCGGGTACGGGGCCGAGGACCCAGTACTTC. This translates into CASSPPGTGPRTQYF.

In its sample, this clonotype was seen many times. V usage is TRBV7-3 and J usage is TRBJ2-6; D may be TRBD1 (5 bases). V dropped 5 bases and J dropped 2 bases, with 10 bases sitting between them. Germline V CDR1 and CDR2: SGHTA, FQGTGA. CDR3 length equals 15 residues. This CDR3 reads CASSPPRAGANVLTF. CDR3 DNA: TGTGCCAGCAGCCCCCCCAGGGCTGGGGCCAACGTCCTGACTTTC.

The chain recombines TRBV6-6 with TRBJ1-5, with 9 bases aligning to TRBD1. After removal of 7 bases from V and 2 bases from J, the junction contained 6 bases not matched to a gene. CDR3 length equals 15 residues. Looked up from germline, CDR1 is MNHNY and CDR2 is SVGAGI (reference sequence). The CDR3 protein is CASNTGGEGNQPQHF. The CDR3 region has the DNA TGTGCCAGCAATACAGGGGGCGAGGGCAATCAGCCCCAGCATTTT.

This clonotype was seen a handful of times. The chain has TRBV7-9 and TRBJ2-1; 10 bases align to TRBD1. J gave up 3 bases and V 5 bases, and 10 bases lay outside the gene matches. CDR1 and CDR2 (germline): SEHNR, FQNEAQ (reference sequence). This CDR3 is built from 17 residues. CDR3 sequence: CASSDSGQGIRYNEQFF. The DNA for the CDR3 is TGTGCCAGCAGCGACTCGGGACAGGGGATACGCTACAATGAGCAGTTCTTC. Full variable domain (outside the CDR3, taken from reference TRBV7-9 and TRBJ2-1): DTGVSQNPRHKITKRGQNVTFRCDPISEHNRLYWYRQTLGQGPEFLTYFQNEAQLEKSRLLSDRFSAERPKGSFSTLEIQRTEQGDSAMYLCASSDSGQGIRYNEQFFGPGTRLTVL.

This clonotype turned up a few times. This chain joins TRBV7-9 and TRBJ1-1; D unresolved. V dropped 3 bases and J dropped 1 base, with 12 bases sitting between them. From germline, CDR1 is SEHNR and CDR2 FQNEAQ (reference sequence). This CDR3 region has 15 residues. The CDR3 region has the DNA TGTGCCAGCAGCTTTTTTCCAGACCCGAACACTGAAGCTTTCTTT. Amino acids: CASSFFPDPNTEAFF.

This clonotype has ten or more counts. This sequence joins TRBV29-1 and TRBJ2-2; TRBD1 agrees at 7 bases. The germline gives CDR1 SQVTM, CDR2 ANQGSEA. This CDR3 is 14 amino acids long. J lost 3 bases, V lost 3 bases, and 4 bases had no gene match. DNA of the CDR3: TGCAGCGTTGAGTACAGGGGAGACACCGGGGAGCTGTTTTTT. Its translation: CSVEYRGDTGELFF.

This clonotype turned up a few times. V usage is TRBV7-9 and J usage is TRBJ1-5; D remains ambiguous. This CDR3 is built from 15 residues. The germline V gene has CDR1 SEHNR and CDR2 FQNEAQ (reference sequence). V was trimmed by 1 base and J by 2 bases, leaving 9 bases between them. This chain's CDR3 is CASSLGGVGNQPQHF. Here the CDR3 DNA reads TGTGCCAGCAGCTTAGGGGGTGTGGGCAATCAGCCCCAGCATTTT. Filled out from reference TRBV7-9 and TRBJ1-5, the complete variable domain reads DTGVSQNPRHKITKRGQNVTFRCDPISEHNRLYWYRQTLGQGPEFLTYFQNEAQLEKSRLLSDRFSAERPKGSFSTLEIQRTEQGDSAMYLCASSLGGVGNQPQHFGDGTRLSIL.

The genes are TRBV27 and TRBJ2-7, with D possibly matching TRBD1 (5 bases). Germline V gene sequence: CDR1 MNHEY, CDR2 SMNVEV (reference sequence). The V end lost 3 bases, the J end lost 2 bases, and 14 bases lay between the germline ends. The CDR3 is 15 amino acids. In DNA form, the CDR3 reads TGTGCCAGCAGTTTCGGAAGGGGCCTGACCTACGAGCAGTACGTC. Protein: CASSFGRGLTYEQYV.

This clonotype showed up just a few times. The junction shows a germline mismatch at one end, possibly a read error. The V and J genes are TRBV10-3 and TRBJ2-5; 8 bases map to TRBD2. This CDR3 has 14 residues. The germline V gene has CDR1 ENHRY and CDR2 SYGVKD. CDR3 amino acids: CAISAKGLEETQYF. The CDR3 DNA follows: TGTGCCATCAGTGCAAAGGGACTAGAAGAGACGCAGTACTTC.

The rearrangement links TRBV28 to TRBJ2-5; D is ambiguous. This CDR3 contains 12 residues. Trimming took off 2 bases at V and 5 bases at J, with 6 bases between the two ends. The germline V gene has CDR1 MDHEN and CDR2 SYDVKM. For the CDR3, the DNA is TGTGCCAGCAGTTTAATTTTGGAGACCCAGTACTTC. Residues: CASSLILETQYF. The full variable domain, completed using reference TRBV28 and TRBJ2-5, is DVKVTQSSRYLVKRTGEKVFLECVQDMDHENMFWYRQDPGLGLRLIYFSYDVKMKEKGDIPEGYSVSREKKERFSLILESASTNQTSMYLCASSLILETQYFGPGTRLLVL.

This clonotype was recorded many times. This chain joins TRBV12-3 or TRBV12-4 and TRBJ1-4; unclear D gene. The CDR3 totals 14 residues. The V gene lost 5 bases and the J gene lost 2 bases, with 9 bases spanning the gap. CDR3 DNA sequence: TGTGCCAGCAGTCCTAGTGGGACTAATGAAAAACTGTTTTTT. Translating gives CASSPSGTNEKLFF.

This chain links TRBV4-1 with TRBJ1-5; D possibly corresponds to TRBD1 (6 bases). This CDR3 region has 13 residues. The germline gives CDR1 MGHRA, CDR2 YSYEKL. V lost 5 bases, J lost 5 bases, and 10 bases lay in between. The DNA of the CDR3 is TGCGCCAGCAGCGGACAGACTGATCAGCCCCAGCATTTT. Translation gives CASSGQTDQPQHF.

This clonotype was observed a handful of times. This chain joins TRBV4-1 and TRBJ2-1, with TRBD1 identical over 7 bases. The CDR3 covers 14 residues. J lost 4 bases, V lost 11 bases, and 11 bases had no gene match. Germline V CDR1 and CDR2: MGHRA, YSYEKL. Here the CDR3 reads CASALDRLYNEQFF. CDR3 nucleotide sequence: TGCGCCTCAGCGCTGGACAGGTTATACAATGAGCAGTTCTTC.

In this sample, this clonotype turned up many times. The rearrangement uses TRBV7-9 and TRBJ2-5, with D possibly TRBD2 on 7 matching bases. The CDR3 loop spans 14 amino acids. Germline CDR1 is SEHNR and CDR2 is FQNEAQ (reference sequence). With 4 bases removed from V and 4 bases from J, the gap between germline ends came to 13 bases. CDR3 sequence reads: CASSWGPGGETQYF. In nucleotides, the CDR3 is TGTGCCAGCAGCTGGGGGCCGGGGGGAGAGACCCAGTACTTC.

This chain links TRBV4-3 with TRBJ1-2; 7 bases are shared with TRBD1. This CDR3 has 16 amino acids. CDR1 is LGHNA, CDR2 YSLEER, per germline. Unmatched junction bases numbered 15, after V lost 5 bases and J lost 6 bases. The CDR3 DNA follows: TGCGCCAGCAGCGTAGAGACAGGGCCCCTTGAGGATGGCTACACCTTC. Translating gives CASSVETGPLEDGYTF.

In its sample, this clonotype was seen many times. The J gene is TRBJ1-4, the V gene TRBV12-3 or TRBV12-4; no firm D call. Between the trimmed V and J ends, which lost 6 bases and 0 bases, there was a span of 11 bases. This CDR3 region has 15 residues. The CDR3 sequence is CASRGSGPTNEKLFF. The CDR3 DNA reads TGTGCCAGCAGGGGCTCGGGCCCAACTAATGAAAAACTGTTTTTT.

The table lists this clonotype with a few counts. This chain links TRBV5-5 with TRBJ1-1, with D possibly TRBD1 on 5 matching bases. The V end lost 1 base, the J end lost 1 base, and 11 bases lay between the germline ends. Germline CDR1 SGHKS, CDR2 YYEKEE (reference sequence). This CDR3 contains 15 residues. The CDR3 region is CASSLSRTKNTEAFF. The CDR3 DNA sequence: TGTGCCAGCAGCTTGTCCCGGACAAAGAACACTGAAGCTTTCTTT.

In this sample, this clonotype turned up a few times. The chain uses TRBV4-2 and TRBJ2-3; D gene uncertain. Germline values: CDR1 LGHNA, CDR2 YNFKEQ. This CDR3 has 14 amino acids. Trimming stripped 1 base from V and 0 bases from J, with 5 bases between. The chain's CDR3 is CASSQATSTDTQYF. The CDR3 DNA sequence: TGTGCCAGCAGCCAAGCGACTAGCACAGATACGCAGTATTTT.

At least ten counts were recorded for this clonotype. The V gene is TRBV4-1, the J gene TRBJ2-1; 10 bases align to TRBD1. With V trimmed by 6 bases and J by 7 bases, 12 bases remained unmatched. Germline V gene lookup returns CDR1 MGHRA and CDR2 YSYEKL. The CDR3 has 16 amino acids. CDR3 sequence reads: CASRPRDRGSLNEQFF. As DNA, the CDR3 is TGCGCCAGCAGACCTCGGGACAGGGGAAGCCTAAATGAGCAGTTCTTC.

This clonotype has more than one count but fewer than ten. This chain connects TRBV4-1 to TRBJ1-2, with a possible D match to TRBD1 (5 bases). Trimming stripped 1 base from V and 4 bases from J, with 13 bases between. Germline V gives CDR1 MGHRA, CDR2 YSYEKL. The CDR3 loop spans 15 amino acids. The CDR3 region is CASSQVEGVTYGYTF. For the CDR3, the DNA is TGCGCCAGCAGCCAAGTAGAAGGGGTGACCTATGGCTACACCTTC.